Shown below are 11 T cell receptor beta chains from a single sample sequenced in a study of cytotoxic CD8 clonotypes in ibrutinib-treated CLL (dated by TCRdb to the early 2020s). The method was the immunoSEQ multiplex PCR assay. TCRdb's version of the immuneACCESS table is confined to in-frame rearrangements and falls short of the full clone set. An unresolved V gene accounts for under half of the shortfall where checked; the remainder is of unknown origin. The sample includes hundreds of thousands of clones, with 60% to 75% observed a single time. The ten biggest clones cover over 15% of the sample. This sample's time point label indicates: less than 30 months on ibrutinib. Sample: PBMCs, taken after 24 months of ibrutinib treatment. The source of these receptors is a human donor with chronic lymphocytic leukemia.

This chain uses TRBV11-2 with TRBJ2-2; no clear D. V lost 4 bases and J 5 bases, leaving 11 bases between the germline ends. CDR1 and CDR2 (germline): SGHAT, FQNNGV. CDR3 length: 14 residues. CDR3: CASSSDSFTGELFF. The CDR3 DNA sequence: TGTGCCAGCAGCTCCGACTCTTTTACCGGGGAGCTGTTTTTT.

CDR3 coding DNA: TGTGCCAGCAGCCAAGATGGGGGTGATACGCAGTATTTT. This sequence encodes CASSQDGGDTQYF. This chain uses TRBV4-2 with TRBJ2-3, with D possibly called TRBD1 or TRBD2 (5 bases each). This CDR3 contains 13 residues. The germline gives CDR1 LGHNA, CDR2 YNFKEQ. V lost 0 bases, J lost 6 bases, and 7 bases lay in between.

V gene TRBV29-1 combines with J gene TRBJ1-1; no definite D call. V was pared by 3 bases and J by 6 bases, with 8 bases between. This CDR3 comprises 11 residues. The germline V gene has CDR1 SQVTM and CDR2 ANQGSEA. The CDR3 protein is CSVDEVPEAFF. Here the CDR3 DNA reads TGCAGCGTTGACGAGGTCCCTGAAGCTTTCTTT.

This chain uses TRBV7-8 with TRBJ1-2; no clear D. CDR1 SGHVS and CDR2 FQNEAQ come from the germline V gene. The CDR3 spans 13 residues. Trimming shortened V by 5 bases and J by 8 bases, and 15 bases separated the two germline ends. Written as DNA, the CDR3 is TGTGCCAGCAGCGCGGCAGGCCTCAGAGGCTACACCTTC. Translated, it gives CASSAAGLRGYTF.

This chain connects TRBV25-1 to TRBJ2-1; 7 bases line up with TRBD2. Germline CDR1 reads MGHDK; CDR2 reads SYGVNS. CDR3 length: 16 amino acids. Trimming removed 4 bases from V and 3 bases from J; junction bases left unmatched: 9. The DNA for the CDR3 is TGTGCCAGCAGTGCTGTACTAGCGCCAAACTACAATGAGCAGTTCTTC. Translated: CASSAVLAPNYNEQFF. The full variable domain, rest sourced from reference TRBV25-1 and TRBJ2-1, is EADIYQTPRYLVIGTGKKITLECSQTMGHDKMYWYQQDPGMELHLIHYSYGVNSTEKGDLSSESTVSRIRTEHFPLTLESARPSHTSQYLCASSAVLAPNYNEQFFGPGTRLTVL.

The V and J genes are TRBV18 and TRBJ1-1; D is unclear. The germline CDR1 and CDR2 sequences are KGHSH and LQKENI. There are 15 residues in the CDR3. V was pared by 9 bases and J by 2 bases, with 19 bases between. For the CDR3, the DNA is TGTGCCAGTTCGGCGGGGTGGGGAGGTAACACTGAAGCTTTCTTT. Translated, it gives CASSAGWGGNTEAFF.

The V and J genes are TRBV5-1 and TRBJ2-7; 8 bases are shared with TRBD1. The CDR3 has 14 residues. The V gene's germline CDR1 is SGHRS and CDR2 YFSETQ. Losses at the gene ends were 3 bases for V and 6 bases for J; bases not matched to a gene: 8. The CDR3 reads CASSWTDRVREQYF. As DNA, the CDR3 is TGCGCCAGCAGCTGGACGGACAGGGTCCGCGAGCAGTACTTC.

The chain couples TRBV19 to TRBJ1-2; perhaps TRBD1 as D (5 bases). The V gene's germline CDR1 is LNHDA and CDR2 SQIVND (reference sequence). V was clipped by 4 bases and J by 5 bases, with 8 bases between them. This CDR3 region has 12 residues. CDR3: CASSRTGYGYTF. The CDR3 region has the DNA TGTGCCAGTAGTAGAACAGGTTATGGCTACACCTTC.

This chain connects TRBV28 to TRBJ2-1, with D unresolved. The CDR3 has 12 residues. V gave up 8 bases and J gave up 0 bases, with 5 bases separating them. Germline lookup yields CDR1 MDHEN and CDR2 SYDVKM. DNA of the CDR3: TGTGCCAGCTACAACTCCTACAATGAGCAGTTCTTC. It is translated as CASYNSYNEQFF. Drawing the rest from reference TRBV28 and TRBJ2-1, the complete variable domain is DVKVTQSSRYLVKRTGEKVFLECVQDMDHENMFWYRQDPGLGLRLIYFSYDVKMKEKGDIPEGYSVSREKKERFSLILESASTNQTSMYLCASYNSYNEQFFGPGTRLTVL.

The CDR3, as DNA: TGTGCCAGCAGTCCTCACCGGGACTACGACAATGAGCAGTTCTTC. Amino acid sequence: CASSPHRDYDNEQFF. The chain is built from TRBV7-9 and TRBJ2-1, with 7 bases fitting TRBD2. Looked up from germline, CDR1 is SEHNR and CDR2 is FQNEAQ (reference sequence). The CDR3 is 15 residues long. The V gene end was trimmed by 6 bases and the J gene end by 5 bases; junction bases not matched to a gene: 10.

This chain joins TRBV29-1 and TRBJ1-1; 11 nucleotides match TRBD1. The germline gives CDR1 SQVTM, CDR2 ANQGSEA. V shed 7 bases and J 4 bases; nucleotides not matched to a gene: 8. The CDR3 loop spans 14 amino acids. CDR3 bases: TGCAGCGCTAAGGACAGGGGGCGCGTCACTGAAGCTTTCTTT. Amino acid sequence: CSAKDRGRVTEAFF.